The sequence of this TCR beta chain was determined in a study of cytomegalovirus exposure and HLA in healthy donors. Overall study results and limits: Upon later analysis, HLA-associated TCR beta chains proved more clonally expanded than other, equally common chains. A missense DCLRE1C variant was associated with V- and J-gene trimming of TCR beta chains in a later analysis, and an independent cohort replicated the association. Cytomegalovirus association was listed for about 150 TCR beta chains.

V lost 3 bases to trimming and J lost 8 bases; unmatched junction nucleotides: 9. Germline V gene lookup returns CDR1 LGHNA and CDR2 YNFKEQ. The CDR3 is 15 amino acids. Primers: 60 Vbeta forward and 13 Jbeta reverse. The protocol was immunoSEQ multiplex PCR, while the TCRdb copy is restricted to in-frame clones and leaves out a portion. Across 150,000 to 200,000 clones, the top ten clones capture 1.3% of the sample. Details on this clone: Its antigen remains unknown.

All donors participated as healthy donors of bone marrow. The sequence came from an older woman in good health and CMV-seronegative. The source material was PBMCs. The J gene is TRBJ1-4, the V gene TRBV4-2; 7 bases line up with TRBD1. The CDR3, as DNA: TGTGCCAGCAGCCAGTCCGGGACAGTAGGGGAAAAACTGTTTTTT. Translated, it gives CASSQSGTVGEKLFF.